The sequence of this T cell receptor (beta chain) was determined in a study of CD8 T cells in ankylosing spondylitis. General study points: A TCR beta motif of under ten highly homologous variants seemed to mark ankylosing spondylitis blood.

At least ten counts were recorded for this clonotype. Its antigen is currently unknown. Quantitative 5'-RACE was performed with molecular barcodes, and it yielded the TCR beta libraries. MiXCR, run by TCRdb on the 5' RACE reads, gives a single entry per CDR3 protein. The data contain some 840,000 distinct CDR3 sequences, about 10% of them singletons. Sequences were obtained from blood, either unsorted or a sorted T cell fraction (not recorded which). The origin of this receptor is a male donor with ankylosing spondylitis.

CDR3 in DNA: TGCGCCAGCAGCTCCACGAGGGGACTAGCTCCCTGGGAGCAGTACTTC. This codes for CASSSTRGLAPWEQYF. The rearrangement links TRBV5-1 to TRBJ2-7; 9 positions agree with TRBD2. Germline V gene data show CDR1 as SGHRS and CDR2 as YFSETQ. The V gene end was trimmed by 3 bases and the J gene end by 7 bases; junction bases not matched to a gene: 14. The CDR3 covers 16 residues. Combining the CDR3 with reference TRBV5-1 and TRBJ2-7 gives the whole variable domain KAGVTQTPRYLIKTRGQQVTLSCSPISGHRSVSWYQQTPGQGLQFLFEYFSETQRNKGNFPGRFSGRQFSNSRSEMNVSTLELGDSALYLCASSSTRGLAPWEQYFGPGTRLTVT.